The 18 T cell receptor beta chains below all came from one sample that was sequenced in a study of cytomegalovirus exposure and HLA in healthy donors. Vbeta (60) and Jbeta (13) primers were used in the PCR. Sequenced by immunoSEQ multiplex PCR; TCRdb stores in-frame clones only, minus some. The table shows roughly 200,000 clones, with 70% to 85% occurring only once. Sequenced: PBMCs. The source of these receptors is a man aged 40-49 years in good health and CMV-seropositive.

The chain carries TRBV15 and TRBJ2-1; maybe TRBD2 (7 bases). V was cut by 6 bases and J by 6 bases, with 9 bases left in between. The CDR3 has 12 residues. From germline, CDR1 is LNHNV and CDR2 YYDKDF (reference sequence). As DNA, the CDR3 is TGTGCCACCAGAGGGGGGGGCAATGAGCAGTTCTTC. It specifies CATRGGGNEQFF.

This clone appeared a single time. The chain has TRBV5-5 and TRBJ1-1; D may be TRBD1 (6 bases). This CDR3 has 15 residues. Between the trimmed V and J ends, which lost 0 bases and 5 bases, there was a span of 14 bases. CDR1 is SGHKS, CDR2 YYEKEE, per germline (reference sequence). The CDR3 DNA reads as TGTGCCAGCAGCTTGGGTACAGGGTATAGGACTGAAGCTTTCTTT. Its protein is CASSLGTGYRTEAFF. The full variable domain, with the rest looked up from reference TRBV5-5 and TRBJ1-1, is DAGVTQSPTHLIKTRGQQVTLRCSPISGHKSVSWYQQVLGQGPQFIFQYYEKEERGRGNFPDRFSARQFPNYSSELNVNALLLGDSALYLCASSLGTGYRTEAFFGQGTRLTVV.

The V call is TRBV10-3, the J call TRBJ1-1; no reliable D call. The ends were cut back, 7 bases at V and 4 bases at J, with 10 bases in the middle. The CDR3 totals 12 residues. The germline gives CDR1 ENHRY, CDR2 SYGVKD. In nucleotides, the CDR3 is TGTGCCATCAAAAAGGAGGGCACTGAAGCTTTCTTT. As protein: CAIKKEGTEAFF.

The V and J genes are TRBV7-6 and TRBJ2-1, with 7 bases lining up with TRBD1. The CDR3 length is 15 residues. Trimming cost V 3 bases and J 0 bases; bases outside gene matches: 2. Germline CDR1 is SGHVS and CDR2 is FNYEAQ. The CDR3 DNA is TGTGCCAGCAGCTTGACAGGGAGCTCCTACAATGAGCAGTTCTTC. This codes for CASSLTGSSYNEQFF.

The chain links TRBV7-2 to TRBJ2-1, with 8 positions matching TRBD2. Germline trimming cut 10 bases from V and 3 bases from J; bases unmatched to any gene: 2. This CDR3 has 12 residues. From germline, CDR1 is SGHTA and CDR2 FQGNSA. CDR3 sequence (DNA): TGTGCCACGGGACTAGGCTACAATGAGCAGTTCTTC. Its protein product is CATGLGYNEQFF.

This clone occurred a few times. V gene TRBV7-9 combines with J gene TRBJ2-7, with TRBD2 matching over 7 bases. Germline-derived CDR1 and CDR2 are SEHNR and FQNEAQ (reference sequence). V lost 4 bases to trimming and J lost 5 bases; unmatched junction nucleotides: 8. The CDR3 contains 14 residues. CDR3 bases: TGTGCCAGCAGCTCGTTAGCGGGTCTCGACGAGCAGTACTTC. Translating gives CASSSLAGLDEQYF.

V gene TRBV27 combines with J gene TRBJ1-1; possibly TRBD1 for D (5 bases). The CDR3 runs 15 residues. Germline-derived CDR1 and CDR2 are MNHEY and SMNVEV (reference sequence). Deletions cut 7 bases from V and 1 base from J, with 16 bases between. The chain's CDR3 is CASKMSRTTNTEAFF. DNA for the CDR3: TGTGCCAGCAAGATGAGCAGGACAACGAACACTGAAGCTTTCTTT.

This clone appeared a single time. The junction departs from germline at one end; a sequencing error may be responsible. The rearrangement uses TRBV7-9 and TRBJ2-5; the match to TRBD1 covers 11 bases. From germline, CDR1 is SEHNR and CDR2 FQNEAQ (reference sequence). The CDR3 totals 16 residues. CDR3 nucleotide sequence: TGTTCCAGCACCCTAGGCGGGGACAGGGGGTACGAGACCCAGTACTTC. Translation: CSSTLGGDRGYETQYF.

V is TRBV7-9 and J is TRBJ2-3; 10 positions match TRBD1. The CDR3 loop spans 15 amino acids. V was clipped by 3 bases and J by 2 bases; unmatched bases: 2. Per the germline V gene, CDR1 is SEHNR and CDR2 is FQNEAQ (reference sequence). The CDR3 here is CASSLGQGFTDTQYF. The CDR3, as DNA: TGTGCCAGCAGCTTGGGACAGGGGTTCACAGATACGCAGTATTTT.

V and J are TRBV28 and TRBJ2-7; TRBD2 might be the D (5 bases). V was pared by 6 bases and J by 0 bases, with 12 bases between. CDR1 and CDR2 from the germline V gene are MDHEN and SYDVKM. This CDR3 has 14 amino acids. The DNA for the CDR3 is TGTGCCAGCAGGGTTGGAGGCAGCTCCTACGAGCAGTACTTC. Translating it yields CASRVGGSSYEQYF. The full variable domain, its missing parts supplied by reference TRBV28 and TRBJ2-7, is DVKVTQSSRYLVKRTGEKVFLECVQDMDHENMFWYRQDPGLGLRLIYFSYDVKMKEKGDIPEGYSVSREKKERFSLILESASTNQTSMYLCASRVGGSSYEQYFGPGTRLTVT.

The chain carries TRBV7-8 and TRBJ1-1; D is undetermined. Trimming took off 5 bases at V and 6 bases at J, with 13 bases between the two ends. The germline V gene encodes CDR1 SGHVS and CDR2 FQNEAQ. This CDR3 comprises 13 residues. This CDR3 reads CASSQVEEPEAFF. The CDR3 region has the DNA TGTGCCAGCAGCCAAGTGGAGGAGCCTGAAGCTTTCTTT.

This clone has just a few counts. The V call is TRBV29-1, the J call TRBJ2-1; 11 nucleotides agree with TRBD2. The ends lost 4 bases at V and 4 bases at J; junction bases unmatched: 3. Germline CDR1 and CDR2: SQVTM and ANQGSEA. CDR3 size: 14 residues. CDR3 sequence: CSVAGLADYNEQFF. The CDR3 DNA reads TGCAGCGTTGCGGGACTAGCGGATTACAATGAGCAGTTCTTC.

The chain couples TRBV5-4 to TRBJ2-4; 8 bases fit TRBD2. Germline CDR1 and CDR2: SGHNT and YYREEE (reference sequence). CDR3 size: 14 residues. V trimming: 3 bases; J trimming: 7 bases; junction bases outside the gene matches: 6. Here the CDR3 reads CASSSPGTRNIQYF. The CDR3 nucleotides read TGTGCCAGCAGCTCCCCCGGGACTAGGAACATTCAGTACTTC.

This clone has only a few counts. This chain connects TRBV6-1 to TRBJ1-6; TRBD1 is a possible D gene (6 bases). CDR3 length equals 15 residues. Deletions cut 5 bases from V and 7 bases from J, with 15 bases between. CDR1 and CDR2 (germline): MNHNS, SASEGT. CDR3 amino acids: CASSSQGLPNSPLHF. CDR3 coding DNA: TGTGCCAGCAGTTCACAGGGTTTACCGAATTCACCCCTCCACTTT.

The rearrangement links TRBV6-4 to TRBJ2-1, with D possibly TRBD1 on 6 matching bases. V lost 1 base and J 10 bases, leaving 11 bases between the germline ends. The CDR3 totals 13 residues. Germline loops: CDR1 MRHNA, CDR2 SNTAGT. DNA for the CDR3: TGTGCCAGCAGTGACTGGGGGCGTACCGAGCAGTTCTTC. It is translated as CASSDWGRTEQFF.

V and J are TRBV7-2 and TRBJ2-1; D unresolved. Per germline, CDR1 SGHTA and CDR2 FQGNSA. The CDR3 has 12 residues. The ends were cut back, 5 bases at V and 6 bases at J, with 8 bases in the middle. The CDR3 loop reads CASSIPLNEQFF. In DNA form, the CDR3 reads TGTGCCAGCAGCATCCCCCTCAATGAGCAGTTCTTC.

The chain combines TRBV2 with TRBJ2-3, with D perhaps TRBD2 (6 bases). Germline CDR1 reads SNHLY; CDR2 reads FYNNEI. V lost 0 bases and J 4 bases, leaving 14 bases between the germline ends. The CDR3 extends over 16 amino acids. DNA of the CDR3: TGTGCCAGCAGTGAAGCGCGCCCCCGGAGGGCAGATACGCAGTATTTT. Translation: CASSEARPRRADTQYF.

The CDR3 sequence: CASSRPTGGGSYEQYF. The CDR3 nucleotides are TGCGCCAGCAGTCGCCCGACAGGGGGCGGCTCCTACGAGCAGTACTTC. The chain has TRBV23-1 and TRBJ2-7, with 10 nucleotides matching TRBD1. TRBV23-1 is recorded as an ORF, its role being uncertain. This CDR3 is 16 amino acids long. The trim removed 4 bases at V and 0 bases at J, leaving 6 bases unmatched.